This TCR beta chain originates from a study of shared clonotypes between healthy human individuals. Notes on the study in general: Only blood samples were collected, and tissue repertoires likely differ.

The repertoire was sequenced with immunoSEQ multiplex PCR; TCRdb's copy has only in-frame clones and lacks some. The data show around 510,000 clones, roughly 79% seen once. About this clone: Its matching antigen is unknown.

V was pared by 3 bases and J by 14 bases, with 20 bases between. Germline-derived CDR1 and CDR2 are SGDLS and YYNGEE. This CDR3 contains 14 residues. Sequencing was performed on PBMCs. This receptor was taken from a middle-aged woman in good health. Some clones in this sample may be carry-over from other donors' samples. The rearrangement joins TRBV9 to TRBJ1-4; D is perhaps TRBD1 (5 bases). DNA of the CDR3: TGTGCCAGCAGCGAGGGATGGGCCGGGACCTCTCTGTTTTTT. It yields the protein CASSEGWAGTSLFF.